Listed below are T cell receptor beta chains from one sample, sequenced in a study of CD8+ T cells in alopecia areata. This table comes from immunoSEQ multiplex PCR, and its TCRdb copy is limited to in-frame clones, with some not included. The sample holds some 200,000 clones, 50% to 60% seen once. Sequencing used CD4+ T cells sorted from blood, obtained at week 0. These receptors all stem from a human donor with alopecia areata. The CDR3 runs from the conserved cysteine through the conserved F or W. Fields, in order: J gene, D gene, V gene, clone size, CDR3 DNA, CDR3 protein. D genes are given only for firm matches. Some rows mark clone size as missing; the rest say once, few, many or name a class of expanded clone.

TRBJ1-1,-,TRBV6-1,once,TGTGCCAGCAGTCTCTCCTTCACCTTGAACACTGAAGCTTTCTTT,CASSLSFTLNTEAFF
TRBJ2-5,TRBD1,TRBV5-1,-,TGCGCCAGCAGCCTATCGACAGGGGGCGCAGAGACCCAGTACTTC,CASSLSTGGAETQYF
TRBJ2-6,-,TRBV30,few,TGTGCCTGGAGTTCGGGGGCTGGGGCCAACGTCCTGACTTTC,CAWSSGAGANVLTF
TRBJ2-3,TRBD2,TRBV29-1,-,TGCAGCGTTGCTCTGCGGCTAGCGGAGGCAGATACGCAGTATTTT,CSVALRLAEADTQYF
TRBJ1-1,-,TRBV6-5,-,TGTGCCAGCAGCTCCCCACTATTTGAAGCTTTCTTT,CASSSPLFEAFF
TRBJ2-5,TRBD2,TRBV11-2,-,TGTGCCAGCAGCGAAGGGACTAGCGGGGTAGAGACCCAGTACTTC,CASSEGTSGVETQYF
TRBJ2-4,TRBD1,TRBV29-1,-,TGCAGCGTGGCCGGGACAGGGGGAAACATTCAGTACTTC,CSVAGTGGNIQYF
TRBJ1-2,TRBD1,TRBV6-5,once,TGTGCCAGCAGCGCGACAGGGGGCAACTATGGCTACACCTTC,CASSATGGNYGYTF
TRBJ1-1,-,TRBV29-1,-,TGCAGCGTGGGCCTTCTCAAATCTGAAGCTTTCTTT,CSVGLLKSEAFF
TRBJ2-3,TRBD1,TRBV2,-,TGTGCCAGCAGTAGACAGGGTACTAGCACAGATACGCAGTATTTT,CASSRQGTSTDTQYF
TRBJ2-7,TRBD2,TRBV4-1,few,TGCGCCAGCAGCCAACGACTAGCGGGCCCCGAAGAGCAGTACTTC,CASSQRLAGPEEQYF
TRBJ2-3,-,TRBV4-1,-,TGCGCCAGCAGCATTACCTTTGGACAGTCGGATACGCAGTATTTT,CASSITFGQSDTQYF
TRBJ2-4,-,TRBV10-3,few,TGTGCCATCAGTGAGGAGGGCATTCAGTACTTC,CAISEEGIQYF
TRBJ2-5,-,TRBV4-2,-,TGTGCCAGCAGCCCATCAGGGGGGAGGGAGACCCAGTACTTC,CASSPSGGRETQYF
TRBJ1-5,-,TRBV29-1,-,TGCAGCGGCGCCCAGGGGAGCAATCAGCCCCAGCATTTT,CSGAQGSNQPQHF
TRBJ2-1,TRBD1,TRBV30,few,TGTGCCTGGAGGGCGACTGGATCAGGGGGCTTCAATGAGCAGTTCTTC,CAWRATGSGGFNEQFF